This entry lists 18 T cell receptor beta chains sequenced from one sample in a study of blood T cell repertoires in COVID-19. The repertoire was sequenced with immunoSEQ multiplex PCR; TCRdb's copy has only in-frame clones and lacks some. The sample includes about 59,000 clones, over 75% of them seen just once. Sequencing was done on a sample of peripheral blood. The receptors stem from a man in his 60s with acute or convalescent COVID-19.

This clone occurred a few times. V is TRBV28 and J is TRBJ2-7, with D possibly being TRBD2 (6 bases). Germline-derived CDR1 and CDR2 are MDHEN and SYDVKM. V lost 5 bases and J 7 bases, leaving 9 bases between the germline ends. This CDR3 has 11 residues. In nucleotides, the CDR3 is TGTGCCAGCAGTCCCGCGGGGGAGCAGTACTTC. It yields the protein CASSPAGEQYF.

The V call is TRBV2, the J call TRBJ2-5; 16 bases are a match to TRBD2. The CDR3 contains 16 residues. Germline CDR1 is SNHLY and CDR2 is FYNNEI. V trimming: 5 bases; J trimming: 5 bases; junction bases outside the gene matches: 5. For the CDR3, the DNA is TGTGCCAGCAGTCCCCCGGGACTAGCGGGGGGGGAGACCCAGTACTTC. As protein: CASSPPGLAGGETQYF.

This clone has a single count. This chain links TRBV7-2 with TRBJ2-2, with D unresolved. CDR3 length equals 15 residues. Germline V gene lookup returns CDR1 SGHTA and CDR2 FQGNSA. Trimming took off 5 bases at V and 6 bases at J, with 16 bases between the two ends. Here the CDR3 DNA reads TGTGCCAGCAGCGCCGCCATGGTTCCGGCCGGGGAGCTGTTTTTT. Translation: CASSAAMVPAGELFF. The full variable domain, with the rest looked up from reference TRBV7-2 and TRBJ2-2, is GAGVSQSPSNKVTEKGKDVELRCDPISGHTALYWYRQSLGQGLEFLIYFQGNSAPDKSGLPSDRFSAERTGGSVSTLTIQRTQQEDSAVYLCASSAAMVPAGELFFGEGSRLTVL.

The chain links TRBV7-2 to TRBJ2-2; possibly TRBD2 for D (7 bases). Per germline, CDR1 SGHTA and CDR2 FQGNSA. Trimming left V 6 bases short and J 6 bases short, with 17 bases between. The CDR3 runs 15 residues. CDR3 protein: CASRRGAREPGELFF. CDR3 bases: TGTGCCAGCAGACGGGGGGCCAGGGAGCCCGGGGAGCTGTTTTTT.

This clone was counted a single time. The chain combines TRBV9 with TRBJ2-5; D might be TRBD1 (6 bases). CDR1 and CDR2 (germline): SGDLS, YYNGEE. V shed 0 bases and J shed 5 bases, with 8 bases lying between them. This CDR3 has 13 residues. Written as DNA, the CDR3 is TGTGCCAGCAGCGTAGACCAGGGGGAGACCCAGTACTTC. This translates into CASSVDQGETQYF.

Only one count was recorded for this clone. This chain connects TRBV2 to TRBJ1-1; 8 bases fit TRBD1. Germline CDR1 and CDR2: SNHLY and FYNNEI. After removal of 6 bases from V and 3 bases from J, the junction contained 9 bases not matched to a gene. The CDR3 loop spans 15 amino acids. The CDR3 bases are TGTGCCAGCAGCACTCCCGGACAGGGTGACACTGAAGCTTTCTTT. Its translation is CASSTPGQGDTEAFF.

This sequence joins TRBV3-1 (or the pseudogene TRBV3-2) and TRBJ2-7; 8 bases map to TRBD2. The ends lost 1 base at V and 1 base at J; junction bases unmatched: 3. The CDR3 covers 15 residues. Germline V CDR1 and CDR2: LGHDT, YNNKEL (reference sequence). CDR3 nucleotides: TGTGCCAGCAGCCAAGCACCGGGAGGGTCCTACGAGCAGTACTTC. Translated, it gives CASSQAPGGSYEQYF.

There are a few counts of this clone. The chain couples TRBV9 to TRBJ2-7; unclear D gene. This CDR3 comprises 12 residues. V was trimmed by 0 bases and J by 3 bases, leaving 4 bases between them. Germline V lookup: CDR1 SGDLS, CDR2 YYNGEE. The CDR3 nucleotides are TGTGCCAGCAGCGTAGGAGGCTACGAGCAGTACTTC. This encodes CASSVGGYEQYF.

In this sample, this clone turned up once. The V call is TRBV27, the J call TRBJ2-6; TRBD1 is a possible D gene (6 bases). Looked up from germline, CDR1 is MNHEY and CDR2 is SMNVEV (reference sequence). The ends were cut back, 2 bases at V and 1 base at J, with 15 bases in the middle. This CDR3 has 18 residues. The CDR3 DNA sequence: TGTGCCAGCAGTTTAGGTCCAGGGGTCCCTTCTGGGGCCAACGTCCTGACTTTC. This encodes CASSLGPGVPSGANVLTF.

This clone was counted between two and nine times. The gene calls are TRBV5-3 and TRBJ1-5; 11 bases map to TRBD1. TRBV5-3 is assigned to the ORF class and has an uncertain function. Trimming at V came to 0 bases and at J to 0 bases, leaving 8 bases not matched to a gene. The CDR3 covers 19 residues. CDR3 DNA sequence: TGTGCCAGAAGCTTGGCCGGGACAGGGGGTCTATATAGCAATCAGCCCCAGCATTTT. Protein product: CARSLAGTGGLYSNQPQHF.

The chain links TRBV6-6 to TRBJ2-7; TRBD2 matches at 7 bases. The CDR3 has 16 amino acids. Germline CDR1 MNHNY, CDR2 SVGAGI (reference sequence). V shed 2 bases, J shed 1 base, and the junction held 8 bases outside the gene matches. CDR3 region: CASSYTERGDSYEQYF. The DNA for the CDR3 is TGTGCCAGCAGTTACACCGAGCGGGGTGATTCCTACGAGCAGTACTTC.

V and J are TRBV3-1 (or the pseudogene TRBV3-2) and TRBJ2-5, with TRBD2 matching 10 bases. The CDR3 has 16 amino acids. Germline trimming cut 4 bases from V and 1 base from J; bases unmatched to any gene: 6. The V gene's germline CDR1 is LGHDT and CDR2 YNNKEL (reference sequence). CDR3 amino acids: CASSPTVAGGQETQYF. As DNA, the CDR3 is TGTGCCAGCAGCCCGACCGTAGCGGGGGGCCAAGAGACCCAGTACTTC.

This clone was detected a few times. The V and J genes are TRBV4-1 and TRBJ2-2; D is undetermined. Trimming cost V 4 bases and J 4 bases, with 10 bases left between them. Looked up from germline, CDR1 is MGHRA and CDR2 is YSYEKL. This CDR3 comprises 14 residues. The CDR3 is CASSLIVGTGELFF. In DNA form, the CDR3 reads TGCGCCAGCAGCCTAATAGTTGGCACCGGGGAGCTGTTTTTT.

This clone was detected ten times or more. The CDR3 is CATSDLTTFGENEQFF. The CDR3, as DNA: TGTGCCACCAGTGATTTAACTACTTTCGGGGAGAATGAGCAGTTCTTC. The J gene is TRBJ2-1, the V gene TRBV24-1, with a possible D match to TRBD2 (5 bases). The germline CDR1 and CDR2 sequences are KGHDR and SFDVKD. The CDR3 sequence is 16 residues long. The V end lost 1 base, the J end lost 7 bases, and 16 bases lay between the germline ends.

This sequence joins TRBV18 and TRBJ2-3, with TRBD2 as a possible D gene (5 bases). V was pared by 3 bases and J by 2 bases, with 12 bases between. CDR1 is KGHSH, CDR2 LQKENI, per germline. The CDR3 runs 15 residues. In nucleotides, the CDR3 is TGTGCCAGCTCACCGGAGGCTATTCACACAGATACGCAGTATTTT. It specifies CASSPEAIHTDTQYF.

The chain recombines TRBV5-6 with TRBJ1-1, with 10 bases matching TRBD1. The trim removed 0 bases at V and 1 base at J, leaving 3 bases unmatched. In germline, CDR1 is SGHDT, CDR2 YYEEEE. CDR3 size: 16 residues. The CDR3 sequence is CASSLGTGGKNTEAFF. The CDR3 bases are TGTGCCAGCAGCTTGGGGACAGGGGGTAAGAACACTGAAGCTTTCTTT.

Only a few counts were recorded for this clone. V is TRBV13 and J is TRBJ1-4; D unresolved. V gave up 1 base and J gave up 13 bases, with 10 bases separating them. This CDR3 has 12 amino acids. CDR1 PRHDT and CDR2 FYEKMQ come from the germline V gene (reference sequence). This CDR3 reads CASSLVGRSLFF. The CDR3 DNA reads as TGTGCCAGCAGCTTAGTGGGCCGATCACTGTTTTTT.

The V gene is TRBV20-1, the J gene TRBJ1-5; TRBD1 matches 7 bases. V gave up 3 bases and J gave up 4 bases; unmatched junction bases: 12. This CDR3 contains 16 residues. Looked up from germline, CDR1 is DFQATT and CDR2 is SNEGSKA (reference sequence). CDR3 coding DNA: TGCAGTGCTAGTTTAGGGGCCGGGACAGCTAATCAGCCCCAGCATTTT. This codes for CSASLGAGTANQPQHF.